This T cell receptor beta chain was captured in a study of T cells after posttransplantation cyclophosphamide. Study outcomes and limitations: Later post-transplant blood repertoires were often dominated by donor CD8+ memory clones. Blood and skin or GI T cell repertoires showed limited TRB overlap.

The junction had 9 bases not matched to a gene; V was cut back by 4 bases and J by 5 bases. The length of the CDR3 is 15 residues. Germline CDR1 is LGHNT and CDR2 is FRNRAP. Generated by immunoSEQ multiplex PCR, the TCRdb table keeps only in-frame clones and is missing some. The table includes roughly 17,000 clones, roughly 85% detected once. Note on this clone: What it binds is not known.

Methotrexate plus calcineurin inhibitor accompanied controls' myeloablative marrow transplants; sampling was 1 year later. This chain links TRBV12-5 with TRBJ1-2, with 8 positions matching TRBD1. This sequence originates from a female patient aged 18 to 29 who received an allogeneic stem cell transplant from an unrelated donor, was CMV-positive, and had acute and chronic GVHD. Some of the T cells may derive from the graft donor. The sample consisted of PBMCs, taken after allogeneic stem cell transplant with calcineurin inhibitor and methotrexate. The CDR3 nucleotides read TGTGCTAGTGGTTCTCTACAGGGGGTGTGGTATGGCTACACCTTC. It encodes CASGSLQGVWYGYTF. The variable domain in full, completed from reference TRBV12-5 and TRBJ1-2, reads DARVTQTPRHKVTEMGQEVTMRCQPILGHNTVFWYRQTMMQGLELLAYFRNRAPLDDSGMPKDRFSAEMPDATLATLKIQPSEPRDSAVYFCASGSLQGVWYGYTFGSGTRLTVV.